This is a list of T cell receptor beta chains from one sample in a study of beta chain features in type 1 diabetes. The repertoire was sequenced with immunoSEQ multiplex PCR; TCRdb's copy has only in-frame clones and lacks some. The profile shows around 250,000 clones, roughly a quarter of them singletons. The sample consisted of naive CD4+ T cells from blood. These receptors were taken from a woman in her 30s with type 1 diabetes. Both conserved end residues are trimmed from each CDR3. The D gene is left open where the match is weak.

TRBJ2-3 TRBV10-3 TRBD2 AISESTSGRTDTQY
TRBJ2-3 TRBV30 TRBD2 AWSWPSGRIDTQY
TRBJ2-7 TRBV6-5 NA ASSYERGISYEQY
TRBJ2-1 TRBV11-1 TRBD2 ASTLAGGPSYNEQF
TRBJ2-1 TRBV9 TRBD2 ASSVIAGGPHEQF
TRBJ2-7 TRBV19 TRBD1 ASSITVGTVPYEQY
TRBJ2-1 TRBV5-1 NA ASARGNEQF
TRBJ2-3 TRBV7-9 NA ASSFSTGRDTQY
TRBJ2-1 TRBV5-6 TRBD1 ASSQDRGEQF
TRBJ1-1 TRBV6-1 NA ASITTVNTEAF
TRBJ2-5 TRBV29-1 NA SVELGSETQY
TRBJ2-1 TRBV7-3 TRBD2 ASSLLAGAYNEQF
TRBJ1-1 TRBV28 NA ASRGGVTEAF
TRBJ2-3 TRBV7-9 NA ASSSPGGNTDTQY
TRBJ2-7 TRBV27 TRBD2 ASSSPGTSYEQY
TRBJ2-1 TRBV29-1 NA SVEGLAGEGTSSYNEQF
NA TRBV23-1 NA ASSPYEQY
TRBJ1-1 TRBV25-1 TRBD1 ASSEPRGVNTEAF
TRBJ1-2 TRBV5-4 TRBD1 ASSLEDRGYGYT
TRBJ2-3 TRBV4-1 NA ASSRLRGLGTDTQY
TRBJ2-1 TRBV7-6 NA ASSLDSYEQF
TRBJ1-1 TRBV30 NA AWSGYSLNTEAF
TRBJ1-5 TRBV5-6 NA ASSLTGVSNQPQH
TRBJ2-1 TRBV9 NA ASSEPNEQF
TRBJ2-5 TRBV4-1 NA ASSHPQARETQY
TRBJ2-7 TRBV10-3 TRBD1 AISASGTGSSSYEQY
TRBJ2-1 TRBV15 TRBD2 ATSRASGAHNEQF
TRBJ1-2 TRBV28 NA ASSLEQEYGYT
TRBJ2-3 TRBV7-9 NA ASSGVAGGAGTQY
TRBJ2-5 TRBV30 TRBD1 AWSRTGSVGAQY
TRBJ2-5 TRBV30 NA AWRVGETQY
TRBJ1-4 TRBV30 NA AWGGNEKLF
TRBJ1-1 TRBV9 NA ASSVAQGGTEAF
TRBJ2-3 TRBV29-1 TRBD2 SVLDPVAGAGDTQY
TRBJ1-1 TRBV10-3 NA AISEPTQQGSTEAF
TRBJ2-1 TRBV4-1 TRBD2 ASSQAGTSGKGEQF
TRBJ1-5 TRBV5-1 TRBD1 ASSAGTEDQPQH
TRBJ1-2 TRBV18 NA ASSPTGNYGYT
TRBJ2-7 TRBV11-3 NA ASSGDSYEQY
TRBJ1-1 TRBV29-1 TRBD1 SVVRGAEWSTEAF
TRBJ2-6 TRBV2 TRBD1 ASSARPDRAGANVLT
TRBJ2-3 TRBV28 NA ASSSPSGGTDTQY
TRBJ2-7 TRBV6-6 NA ASSWRAATYEQY
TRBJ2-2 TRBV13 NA ASSPGWAGELF
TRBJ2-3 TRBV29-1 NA SVEGRAGGTDTQY
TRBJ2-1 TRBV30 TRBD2 AFRLAGGGEQF
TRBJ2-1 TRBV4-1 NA ASSRQADEQF
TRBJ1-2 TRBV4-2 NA ASRGGGYT
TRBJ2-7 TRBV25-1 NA ASREYWGDSYEQY
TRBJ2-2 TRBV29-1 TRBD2 SVEDHRGGSRTGELF
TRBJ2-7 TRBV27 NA ASRPMRAFYEQY
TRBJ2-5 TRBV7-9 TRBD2 ASSLRLAGQETQY